Detailed here is one T cell receptor beta chain. Its antigen is not known. This entry belongs to a study of chemoradiotherapy in HPV16-positive cancers. Study background: Functional T-cell assays on a couple of HPV16-positive patients' cells defined candidate HPV-specific clones and common TCR motifs. Study-level points and caveats: Only two HPV16-positive patients supplied the functional HPV-specificity definition. Candidate HPV-specific clones and E7-related TCR motifs grew in tumor during treatment. Better recurrence-free survival went with HPV-responsive T-cell expansion in HPV16-positive patients.

The protocol was immunoSEQ multiplex PCR, while the TCRdb copy is restricted to in-frame clones and leaves out a portion. The sample has some 12,000 clones, roughly nine tenths seen once; the top ten hold 2.8%. Per the germline V gene, CDR1 is PRHDT and CDR2 is FYEKMQ (reference sequence). The CDR3 has 15 amino acids. Trimming took 8 bases from V and 0 from J; bases not matched to a gene: 4. This receptor was taken from a human donor with HPV-associated anogenital cancer. V gene TRBV13 combines with J gene TRBJ2-6; 7 bases agree with TRBD2. The sample in question was blood, obtained from a patient who underwent chemoradiotherapy. CDR3 DNA sequence: TGTGCCAGCGCGGGGGTCCACTCTGGGGCCAACGTCCTGACTTTC. It specifies CASAGVHSGANVLTF.